This TCR beta chain was sequenced for a study of early T cells in non-severe SARS-CoV-2 infection. Study context: Sequencing of bulk RNA from unsorted whole blood was done, without chain pairing.

In regard to this clonotype: Its antigen is undetermined.

Findings and limits, study-wide: Private and CD4 specificities were missed by VDJdb matching, which favored anti-spike CD8 responses.

The V and J ends lost 5 bases and 10 bases, in that order; junction bases with no gene match: 13. The CDR3 runs to 17 residues. The protocol attached unique molecular identifiers to individual cDNA molecules. TCRdb passed the 5' RACE reads through MiXCR, listing each CDR3 protein once. The sample lists roughly 53,000 distinct CDR3 sequences; roughly an eighth were seen once. The rearrangement links TRBV12-3 or TRBV12-4 to TRBJ2-1; TRBD2 matches 14 bases. This TCR was recovered from an adult who was a healthcare worker with PCR-confirmed SARS-CoV-2 infection or an uninfected control (not recorded which). Sequencing was performed on whole blood, taken at baseline. CDR3 region: CASSPRRLAGGPREQFF. The DNA of the CDR3 is TGTGCCAGCAGTCCAAGGCGACTAGCGGGAGGGCCGAGGGAGCAGTTCTTC.